Below are 20 T cell receptor beta chains sequenced from a single sample in a study of Ad26.COV2.S vaccination and SARS-CoV-2 variants. Described treatment: some 19 received Ad26.COV2.S at low or high dose, single or two shots; roughly five received placebo; per-sample allocation not given. Samples analyzed were those drawn on day 63 after the first vaccine or placebo injection. Sequencing used immunoSEQ multiplex PCR; TCRdb keeps in-frame clones, though not all of them. The sample includes 360,000 or so clones, about nine tenths of them seen just once. The specimen was peripheral blood, collected in a trial of Ad26.COV2.S vaccine versus placebo. The receptors derive from a person aged 18-60 years who received the Ad26.COV2.S COVID-19 vaccine or a placebo.

This clone came up a few times. The J gene is TRBJ1-2, the V gene TRBV10-3; D is uncertain. This CDR3 region has 12 residues. Trimming left V 3 bases short and J 8 bases short, with 10 bases between. Germline CDR1 reads ENHRY; CDR2 reads SYGVKD. CDR3 amino acids: CAISDDTRGYTF. Written as DNA, the CDR3 is TGTGCCATCAGTGACGATACACGGGGCTACACCTTC.

V is TRBV12-2 and J is TRBJ2-7; the table gives TRBD2 as D, unverified against the DNA. TRBV12-2 is a listed pseudogene. This CDR3 is built from 14 residues. Written as DNA, the CDR3 is TGTGCAAGTCGCTTAACTCGGACTTATTACGAGCAGTACTTC. It specifies CASRLTRTYYEQYF.

V usage is TRBV5-1 and J usage is TRBJ2-7; 7 bases map to TRBD2. CDR1 is SGHRS, CDR2 YFSETQ, per germline. CDR3 length: 16 residues. With V trimmed by 0 bases and J by 3 bases, 9 bases remained unmatched. CDR3: CASSLGPSGNNYEQYF. CDR3 coding DNA: TGCGCCAGCAGCTTGGGTCCTAGCGGTAACAACTACGAGCAGTACTTC.

The V and J genes are TRBV6-5 and TRBJ1-1, with 9 bases fitting TRBD1. The CDR3 is made up of 13 amino acids. Germline-derived CDR1 and CDR2 are MNHEY and SVGAGI. J was trimmed by 5 bases and V by 6 bases; bases with no gene match: 4. The CDR3 region is CASSRQGGTEAFF. As DNA, the CDR3 is TGTGCCAGCAGCCGACAGGGGGGGACTGAAGCTTTCTTT.

V usage is TRBV3-1 (or the pseudogene TRBV3-2) and J usage is TRBJ2-3; D is uncertain. The germline V gene has CDR1 LGHDT and CDR2 YNNKEL (reference sequence). The CDR3 loop spans 17 amino acids. V gave up 2 bases and J gave up 2 bases, with 17 bases separating them. CDR3 sequence (DNA): TGTGCCAGCAGCCAATCCACCGGCTTTTTACACACAGATACGCAGTATTTT. The encoded protein is CASSQSTGFLHTDTQYF.

Written as DNA, the CDR3 is TGTGCCAGCAGCCCCCTACAGGGGAGGAACACCGGGGAGCTGTTTTTT. Translated, it gives CASSPLQGRNTGELFF. The chain has TRBV7-9 and TRBJ2-2; 7 nucleotides match TRBD1. The CDR3 length is 16 residues. J gave up 1 base and V 5 bases, and 7 bases lay outside the gene matches. Per germline, CDR1 SEHNR and CDR2 FQNEAQ (reference sequence).

This clone has just one count. The chain's CDR3 is CASSQDPGETQYF. DNA of the CDR3: TGCGCCAGCAGCCAAGATCCAGGCGAGACCCAGTACTTC. This chain uses TRBV4-1 with TRBJ2-5; no firm D call. Germline V gene sequence: CDR1 MGHRA, CDR2 YSYEKL. V lost 0 bases and J lost 5, with 7 bases in between. This CDR3 is 13 amino acids long.

The genes are TRBV9 and TRBJ1-1; a possible D gene is TRBD1 (5 bases). Germline CDR1 SGDLS, CDR2 YYNGEE. Trimming removed 0 bases from V and 4 bases from J, with 13 bases in between. The CDR3 runs to 15 residues. CDR3 in amino acids: CASSVGPRVSTEAFF. The CDR3 nucleotides are TGTGCCAGCAGCGTAGGGCCCAGGGTGAGCACTGAAGCTTTCTTT.

The chain recombines TRBV4-1 with TRBJ2-5; D unresolved. The germline V and J ends were trimmed by 1 base and 2 bases, with 8 bases remaining between them. The V gene's germline CDR1 is MGHRA and CDR2 YSYEKL. The CDR3 runs 14 residues. CDR3 region: CASSQGAIQETQYF. The CDR3, as DNA: TGCGCCAGCAGCCAAGGGGCCATACAAGAGACCCAGTACTTC.

This clone occurred a few times. The J gene is TRBJ1-1, the V gene TRBV6-6; TRBD1 is a possible D gene (5 bases). The ends were cut back, 7 bases at V and 3 bases at J, with 9 bases in the middle. Germline V gene sequence: CDR1 MNHNY, CDR2 SVGAGI (reference sequence). CDR3 length equals 12 residues. This CDR3 reads CASTEGDTEAFF. The CDR3, as DNA: TGTGCCAGCACGGAAGGGGACACTGAAGCTTTCTTT.

This chain uses TRBV6-2 or TRBV6-3 with TRBJ2-7; no definite D call. There are 13 residues in the CDR3. Trimming stripped 2 bases from V and 2 bases from J, with 7 bases between. Germline CDR1 MNHEY, CDR2 SVGEGT. CDR3 protein: CASSYNSAYEQYF. Here the CDR3 DNA reads TGTGCCAGCAGTTACAACAGCGCCTACGAGCAGTACTTC.

The rearrangement uses TRBV4-1 and TRBJ1-1; D uncertain. Germline assignment: CDR1 MGHRA and CDR2 YSYEKL. V was trimmed by 3 bases and J by 4 bases, leaving 12 bases between them. The CDR3 spans 14 residues. The CDR3 sequence: CASSQPGLPTEAFF. CDR3 coding DNA: TGCGCCAGCAGCCAGCCCGGACTGCCCACTGAAGCTTTCTTT.

The chain recombines TRBV19 with TRBJ2-3, with 9 bases fitting TRBD1. The CDR3 spans 16 residues. After removal of 3 bases from V and 2 bases from J, the junction contained 6 bases not matched to a gene. CDR1 and CDR2 (germline): LNHDA, SQIVND (reference sequence). The CDR3 protein is CASSMNRGPNTDTQYF. DNA of the CDR3: TGTGCCAGTAGTATGAACAGGGGGCCCAACACAGATACGCAGTATTTT.

The chain combines TRBV10-2 with TRBJ2-1; 8 bases fit TRBD2. Germline CDR1 reads WSHSY; CDR2 reads SAAADI. This CDR3 comprises 15 residues. The V gene end was trimmed by 6 bases and the J gene end by 2 bases; junction bases not matched to a gene: 6. Written as DNA, the CDR3 is TGCGCCAGCAGACGCGGGGGGCGGGCCTACAATGAGCAGTTCTTC. It yields the protein CASRRGGRAYNEQFF.

The table lists this clone with a count of one. This sequence joins TRBV5-4 and TRBJ2-2; tentatively, D is TRBD1 (6 bases). CDR3 length: 11 amino acids. Germline lookup yields CDR1 SGHNT and CDR2 YYREEE (reference sequence). CDR3 coding DNA: TGTGCAATAGCAGGGGCCGGGGAGCTGTTTTTT. It yields the protein CAIAGAGELFF.

V and J are TRBV7-9 and TRBJ1-5, with TRBD1 identical over 12 bases. This CDR3 region has 14 residues. Germline V lookup: CDR1 SEHNR, CDR2 FQNEAQ (reference sequence). V gave up 8 bases and J gave up 7 bases; unmatched junction bases: 6. CDR3 DNA: TGTGCCAGCGGGGGGGACAGGGGGCAACAGCCCCAGCATTTT. Its translation is CASGGDRGQQPQHF.

The chain couples TRBV9 to TRBJ1-1; 7 nucleotides line up with TRBD1. The ends lost 3 bases at V and 0 bases at J; junction bases unmatched: 5. Germline V gene lookup returns CDR1 SGDLS and CDR2 YYNGEE. The CDR3 loop spans 15 amino acids. Here the CDR3 reads CASSATGALNTEAFF. CDR3 nucleotides: TGTGCCAGCAGCGCAACAGGGGCCCTGAACACTGAAGCTTTCTTT.

This clone occurred once. The rearrangement uses TRBV5-6 and TRBJ1-2, with D possibly TRBD1 on 5 matching bases. The V and J ends lost 0 bases and 6 bases respectively, with 12 bases between them. The CDR3 loop spans 14 amino acids. CDR1 is SGHDT and CDR2 is YYEEEE in the germline V gene. The DNA for the CDR3 is TGTGCCAGCAGCTTGGAATGGGGGGGAAATGGCTACACCTTC. Its protein is CASSLEWGGNGYTF.

V and J are TRBV18 and TRBJ1-5, with TRBD1 identical over 10 bases. In germline, CDR1 is KGHSH, CDR2 LQKENI. The trim removed 4 bases at V and 7 bases at J, leaving 4 bases unmatched. The CDR3 is 14 amino acids. CDR3: CASSLGTGDQPQHF. In DNA, the CDR3 is TGTGCCAGCTCACTTGGGACAGGGGACCAGCCCCAGCATTTT.

The chain has TRBV11-1 and TRBJ2-5; D uncertain. This CDR3 region has 11 residues. V was pared by 5 bases and J by 1 base, with 2 bases between. From germline, CDR1 is SGHAT and CDR2 FQDESV (reference sequence). This chain's CDR3 is CASSTQETQYF. CDR3 bases: TGTGCCAGCAGCACCCAAGAGACCCAGTACTTC.